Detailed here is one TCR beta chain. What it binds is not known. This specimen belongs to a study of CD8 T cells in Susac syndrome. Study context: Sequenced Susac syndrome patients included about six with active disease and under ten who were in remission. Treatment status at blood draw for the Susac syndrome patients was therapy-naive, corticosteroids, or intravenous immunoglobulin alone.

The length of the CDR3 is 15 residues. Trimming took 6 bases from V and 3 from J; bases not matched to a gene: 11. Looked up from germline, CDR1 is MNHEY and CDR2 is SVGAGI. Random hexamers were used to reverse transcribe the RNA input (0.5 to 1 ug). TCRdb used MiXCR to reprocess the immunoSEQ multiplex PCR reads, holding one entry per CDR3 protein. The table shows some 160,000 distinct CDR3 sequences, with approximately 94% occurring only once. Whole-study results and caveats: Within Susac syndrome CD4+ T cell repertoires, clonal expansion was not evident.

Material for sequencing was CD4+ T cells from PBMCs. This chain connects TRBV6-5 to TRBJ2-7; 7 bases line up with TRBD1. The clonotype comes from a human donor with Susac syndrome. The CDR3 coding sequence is TGTGCCAGCAGCTACCCGGACAGGTTTTACTACGAGCAGTACTTC. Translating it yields CASSYPDRFYYEQYF.